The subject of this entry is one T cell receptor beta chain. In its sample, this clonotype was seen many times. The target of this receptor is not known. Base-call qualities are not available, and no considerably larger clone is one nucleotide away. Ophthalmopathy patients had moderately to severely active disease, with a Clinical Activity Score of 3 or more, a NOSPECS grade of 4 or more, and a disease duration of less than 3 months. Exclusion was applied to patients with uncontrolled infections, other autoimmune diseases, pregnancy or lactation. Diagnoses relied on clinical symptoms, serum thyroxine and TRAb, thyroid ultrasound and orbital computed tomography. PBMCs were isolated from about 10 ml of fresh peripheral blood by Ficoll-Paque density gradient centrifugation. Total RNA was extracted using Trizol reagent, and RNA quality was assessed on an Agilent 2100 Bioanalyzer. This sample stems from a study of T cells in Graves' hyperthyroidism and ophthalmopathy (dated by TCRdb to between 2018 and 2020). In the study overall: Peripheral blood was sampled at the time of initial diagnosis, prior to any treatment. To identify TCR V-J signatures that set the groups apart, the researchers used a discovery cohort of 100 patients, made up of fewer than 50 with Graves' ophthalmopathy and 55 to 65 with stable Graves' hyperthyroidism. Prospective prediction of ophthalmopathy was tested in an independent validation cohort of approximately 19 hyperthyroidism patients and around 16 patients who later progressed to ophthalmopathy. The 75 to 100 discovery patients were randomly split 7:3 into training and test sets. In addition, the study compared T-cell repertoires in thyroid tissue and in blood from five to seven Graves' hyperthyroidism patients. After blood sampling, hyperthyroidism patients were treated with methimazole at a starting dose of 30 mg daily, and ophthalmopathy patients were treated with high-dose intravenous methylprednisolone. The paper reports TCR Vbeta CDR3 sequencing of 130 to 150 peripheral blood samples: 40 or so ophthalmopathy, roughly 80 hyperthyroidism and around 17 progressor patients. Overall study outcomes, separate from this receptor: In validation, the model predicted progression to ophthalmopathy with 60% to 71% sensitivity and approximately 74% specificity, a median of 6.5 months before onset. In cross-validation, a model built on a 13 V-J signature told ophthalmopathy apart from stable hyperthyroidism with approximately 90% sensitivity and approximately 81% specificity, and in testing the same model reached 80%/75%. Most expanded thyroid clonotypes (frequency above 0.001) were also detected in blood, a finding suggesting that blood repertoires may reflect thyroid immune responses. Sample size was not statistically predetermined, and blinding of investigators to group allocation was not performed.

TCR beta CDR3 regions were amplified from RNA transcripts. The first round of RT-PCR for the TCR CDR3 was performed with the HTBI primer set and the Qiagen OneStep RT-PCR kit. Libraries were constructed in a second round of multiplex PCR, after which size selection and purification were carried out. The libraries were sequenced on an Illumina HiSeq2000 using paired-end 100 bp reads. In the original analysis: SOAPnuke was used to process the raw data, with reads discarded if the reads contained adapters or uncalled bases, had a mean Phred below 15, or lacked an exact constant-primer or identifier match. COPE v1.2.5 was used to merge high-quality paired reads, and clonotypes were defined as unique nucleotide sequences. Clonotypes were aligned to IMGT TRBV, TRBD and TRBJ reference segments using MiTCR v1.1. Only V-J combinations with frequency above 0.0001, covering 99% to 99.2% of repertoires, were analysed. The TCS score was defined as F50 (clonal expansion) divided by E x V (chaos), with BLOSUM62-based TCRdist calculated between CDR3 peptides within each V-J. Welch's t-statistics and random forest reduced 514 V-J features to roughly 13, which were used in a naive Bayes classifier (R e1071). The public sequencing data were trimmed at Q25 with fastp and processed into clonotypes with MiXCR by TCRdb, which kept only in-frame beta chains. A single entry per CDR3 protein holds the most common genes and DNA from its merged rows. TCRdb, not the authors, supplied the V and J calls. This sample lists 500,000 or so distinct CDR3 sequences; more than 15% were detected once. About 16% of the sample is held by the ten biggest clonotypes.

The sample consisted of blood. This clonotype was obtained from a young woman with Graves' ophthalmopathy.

The nucleotide sequence is TGTGCCAGCAGCCAACCAGGGGTCACCGGGGAGCTGTTTTTT. It is translated as CASSQPGVTGELFF. The rearranged segments are TRBV3-1 and TRBJ2-2, and possibly TRBD1, on 6 matching bases. Its CDR3 holds 14 amino acids, cysteine through phenylalanine. The sequence is cut down to CDR3 DNA, 42 bases in frame from base 1. Sequences LGHDT (CDR1) and YNNKEL (CDR2) are obtained from the germline V gene (reference sequence). Trimming costs V 2 bases and J 4 bases, and their ends lie 8 bases apart.